Listed below are T cell receptor beta chains from one sample, sequenced in a study of T cells in Graves' hyperthyroidism and ophthalmopathy. TCRdb ran MiXCR on the multiplex PCR reads and lists one entry per CDR3 protein. The data hold under 350,000 distinct CDR3 sequences, with about an eighth observed a single time. The sample consisted of blood. These receptors all come from a woman in her twenties or thirties with Graves' hyperthyroidism that later progressed to Graves' ophthalmopathy. Each CDR3 is given with its conserved first and last residue. The D gene is left open where the match is weak. Size is stated for part of the rows, as once, few or many counts, or as a class when the clone is expanded.

d_call j_call clone_size cdr3_length v_call cdr3_aa cdr3_nt
TRBD2 TRBJ2-3 many 14 TRBV7-9 CATLSGRSTDTQYF TGTGCCACCCTTAGCGGGAGATCGACAGATACGCAGTATTTT
- TRBJ2-1 many 16 TRBV19 CASSIGRQSTYNEQFF TGTGCCAGTAGTATAGGCAGACAGTCAACATACAATGAGCAGTTCTTC
- TRBJ1-1 many 15 TRBV7-2 CASSLAPGPNTEAFF TGTGCCAGCAGCTTAGCGCCGGGGCCGAACACTGAAGCTTTCTTT
- TRBJ2-1 few 15 TRBV6-2/TRBV6-3 CASRPGQSSYNEQFF TGTGCCAGCAGGCCGGGACAAAGCTCCTACAATGAGCAGTTCTTC
- TRBJ2-1 many 11 TRBV30 CAWSPGNEQFF TGTGCCTGGAGTCCAGGCAATGAGCAGTTCTTC
- TRBJ2-2 - 20 TRBV15 CATSIFPLDTSGHNTGELFF TGTGCCACCAGCATTTTCCCTCTAGATACTTCGGGACACAACACCGGGGAGCTGTTTTTT
- TRBJ2-5 many 13 TRBV18 CASSPLGEETQYF TGTGCCAGCTCACCCTTGGGCGAAGAGACCCAGTACTTC
- TRBJ1-3 many 16 TRBV6-1 CASSLGYRSSGNTIYF TGTGCCAGCAGTTTAGGCTATCGGAGCTCTGGAAACACCATATATTTT
- TRBJ2-2 many 15 TRBV6-2/TRBV6-3 CASTYRAALTGELFF TGTGCCAGCACTTACCGGGCAGCCCTCACCGGGGAGCTGTTTTTT
TRBD2 TRBJ2-7 few 14 TRBV4-3 CASSQLAGLYEQYF TGCGCCAGCAGCCAACTAGCGGGTCTCTACGAGCAGTACTTC
TRBD2 TRBJ2-1 many 11 TRBV7-8 CASSRGDEQFF TGTGCCAGCAGCCGGGGGGATGAGCAGTTCTTC
- TRBJ2-5 many 14 TRBV5-5 CASSTPREQETQYF TGTGCCAGCAGCACACCCAGGGAACAAGAGACCCAGTACTTC
TRBD1 TRBJ1-2 many 15 TRBV28 CASSLNEGQGSGYTF TGTGCCAGCAGTTTAAACGAGGGACAGGGCTCTGGCTACACCTTC
- TRBJ2-1 few 13 TRBV6-1 CASSYPGINEQFF TGTGCCAGCAGCTACCCCGGGATTAATGAGCAGTTCTTC
TRBD2 TRBJ2-5 many 15 TRBV9 CASSPGTSSIETQYF TGTGCCAGCAGCCCGGGGACTAGCTCTATAGAGACCCAGTACTTC
- TRBJ2-1 - 15 TRBV4-3 CASSQGPGYYNEQFF TGCGCCAGCAGCCAAGGACCAGGGTACTACAATGAGCAGTTCTTC
TRBD1 TRBJ1-5 many 14 TRBV3-1 CASSQDTTGGAQHF TGTGCCAGCAGCCAGGATACGACAGGGGGAGCCCAGCATTTT
TRBD1 TRBJ2-7 many 14 TRBV28 CASSLGTEPHEQYF TGTGCCAGCAGTTTAGGGACAGAGCCACACGAGCAGTACTTC
TRBD1 TRBJ2-7 many 15 TRBV4-1 CASSLRQGVTYEQYF TGCGCCAGCAGTCTTAGACAGGGAGTAACCTACGAGCAGTACTTC
- TRBJ2-5 many 12 TRBV7-2 CASGRIQETQYF TGTGCCAGCGGCAGGATCCAAGAGACCCAGTACTTC
- TRBJ2-5 many 18 TRBV7-2 CASSYEPSRARVQETQYF TGTGCCAGCAGCTACGAACCCTCCAGGGCACGGGTCCAAGAGACCCAGTACTTC
- TRBJ1-3 few 17 TRBV24-1 CATSDPGPAFPGNTIYF TGTGCCACCAGTGATCCCGGGCCCGCTTTCCCTGGAAACACCATATATTTT
- TRBJ1-2 many 13 TRBV6-1 CASSAGHSRGYTF TGTGCCAGCAGCGCCGGACATTCCAGAGGCTACACCTTC
- TRBJ2-1 many 12 TRBV3-1 CASSFMGNEQFF TGTGCCAGCAGTTTCATGGGGAATGAGCAGTTCTTC
TRBD2 TRBJ2-3 many 16 TRBV20-1 CSALPLAGARLDTQYF TGCAGTGCACTCCCCCTAGCGGGAGCTAGATTAGATACGCAGTATTTT
- TRBJ2-7 - 14 TRBV5-1 CASSLAPGAFEQYF TGCGCCAGCAGCTTGGCCCCGGGGGCCTTCGAGCAGTACTTC
- TRBJ1-1 many 13 TRBV7-2 CASSFHPDTEAFF TGTGCCAGCAGCTTCCACCCCGACACTGAAGCTTTCTTT
TRBD1 TRBJ1-2 - 13 TRBV27 CASSLQGADGYTF TGTGCCAGCAGTCTACAGGGGGCGGATGGCTACACCTTC
- TRBJ1-1 - 13 TRBV10-1 CASSESTKSGAFF TGCGCCAGCAGTGAGTCGACAAAGAGTGGAGCTTTCTTT
- TRBJ2-5 few 15 TRBV7-9 CAGSHTRADQETQYF TGTGCCGGCAGCCATACAAGGGCGGACCAAGAGACCCAGTACTTC
- TRBJ2-1 - 13 TRBV19 CASSMGRYNEQFF TGTGCCAGTAGTATGGGGCGATACAATGAGCAGTTCTTC
- TRBJ1-6 few 15 TRBV7-2 CASSLERGQKRTLHF TGTGCCAGCAGCTTAGAAAGGGGTCAGAAGAGGACCCTCCACTTT
TRBD2 TRBJ2-7 - 15 TRBV7-2 CASSPRTSVSYEQYF TGTGCCAGCAGCCCCCGGACTAGCGTCTCCTACGAGCAGTACTTC
TRBD2 TRBJ2-3 many 16 TRBV5-1 CASSLQGSGTTDTQYF TGCGCCAGCAGCTTGCAAGGTAGCGGGACCACAGATACGCAGTATTTT
- TRBJ2-5 few 12 TRBV10-3 CATWAVGETQYF TGTGCCACCTGGGCTGTTGGGGAGACCCAGTACTTC
TRBD1 TRBJ1-5 many 16 TRBV6-2/TRBV6-3 CASSEDRGRGNQPQHF TGTGCCAGCAGCGAGGACAGGGGCCGGGGCAATCAGCCCCAGCATTTT
TRBD1 TRBJ2-3 once 16 TRBV14 CASSHLRDRGTDTQYF TGTGCCAGCAGCCACCTCCGGGACAGGGGGACAGATACGCAGTATTTT
TRBD1 TRBJ2-2 - 15 TRBV19 CASSPQGTNTGELFF TGTGCCAGTAGTCCACAGGGGACGAACACCGGGGAGCTGTTTTTT
- TRBJ2-3 - 16 TRBV4-3 CASSQDRTSLADTQYF TGCGCCAGCAGCCAAGATAGAACTAGTTTAGCAGATACGCAGTATTTT
- TRBJ2-7 many 14 TRBV19 CASSISVSSYEQYF TGTGCCAGTAGTATCAGTGTAAGCTCCTACGAGCAGTACTTC